A single sample gave rise to the 25 T cell receptor beta chains below, sequenced in a study of PD-L1 blockade in urothelial cancer. The method was immunoSEQ multiplex PCR; TCRdb's version includes in-frame clones alone and lacks a portion of them. The top ten hold under 2% of the sample, which has around 120,000 clones, 80% to 90% seen once. Time point defined: peripheral blood 6 weeks after treatment start. This material consisted of PBMCs, taken around atezolizumab (anti-PD-L1) treatment. These receptors all come from a man in his sixties with urothelial cancer.

The chain combines TRBV19 with TRBJ2-7; tentatively, D is TRBD1 (6 bases). V was shortened by 3 bases and J by 0 bases, with 12 bases between the two germline ends. Germline V gives CDR1 LNHDA, CDR2 SQIVND (reference sequence). The CDR3 is 15 amino acids. CDR3 bases: TGTGCCAGTAGTATCTCTCCGGACAGCTCCTACGAGCAGTACTTC. This encodes CASSISPDSSYEQYF.

The genes are TRBV5-1 and TRBJ2-6; TRBD2 is a possible D gene (6 bases). This CDR3 has 15 residues. Germline V CDR1 and CDR2: SGHRS, YFSETQ. V was pared by 2 bases and J by 1 base, with 7 bases between. CDR3 protein: CASSFGGSGANVLTF. Here the CDR3 DNA reads TGCGCCAGCAGCTTCGGAGGGTCTGGGGCCAACGTCCTGACTTTC.

The chain joins TRBV5-5 to TRBJ2-2, with D possibly being TRBD1 (6 bases). The CDR3 is made up of 15 amino acids. In germline, CDR1 is SGHKS, CDR2 YYEKEE (reference sequence). The V end lost 1 base, the J end lost 1 base, and 8 bases lay between the germline ends. As DNA, the CDR3 is TGTGCCAGCAGCTTGCAGGGGCTGAACACCGGGGAGCTGTTTTTT. It specifies CASSLQGLNTGELFF. The full variable domain, completed using reference TRBV5-5 and TRBJ2-2, is DAGVTQSPTHLIKTRGQQVTLRCSPISGHKSVSWYQQVLGQGPQFIFQYYEKEERGRGNFPDRFSARQFPNYSSELNVNALLLGDSALYLCASSLQGLNTGELFFGEGSRLTVL.

V usage is TRBV6-5 and J usage is TRBJ1-2, with a possible D match to TRBD1 (5 bases). Germline CDR1 and CDR2: MNHEY and SVGAGI. V dropped 6 bases and J dropped 3 bases, with 11 bases sitting between them. This CDR3 is built from 13 residues. CDR3 DNA: TGTGCCAGCAGGTTTACAGGATACTATGGCTACACCTTC. Its translation is CASRFTGYYGYTF.

The chain uses TRBV28 and TRBJ2-7; D uncertain. This CDR3 has 13 amino acids. V dropped 2 bases and J dropped 3 bases, with 8 bases sitting between them. CDR1 and CDR2 from the germline V gene are MDHEN and SYDVKM. As DNA, the CDR3 is TGTGCCAGCAGTTTAGAGCTCCGCTACGAGCAGTACTTC. As protein: CASSLELRYEQYF.

The genes are TRBV9 and TRBJ2-4; D uncertain. Per germline, CDR1 SGDLS and CDR2 YYNGEE. The CDR3 totals 16 residues. Deletions cut 4 bases from V and 5 bases from J, with 19 bases between. This chain's CDR3 is CASSLGPTQTQNIQYF. For the CDR3, the DNA is TGTGCCAGCAGCCTCGGCCCAACACAGACCCAAAACATTCAGTACTTC.

This clone appeared a single time. V and J are TRBV5-1 and TRBJ2-5, with 12 bases identical to TRBD2. Trimming at V came to 0 bases and at J to 5 bases, leaving 2 bases not matched to a gene. CDR3 size: 15 residues. Germline assignment: CDR1 SGHRS and CDR2 YFSETQ. The CDR3 DNA follows: TGCGCCAGCAGCTTGGGACTAGCGGGAGTGGAGACCCAGTACTTC. It is translated as CASSLGLAGVETQYF.

This clone appeared a single time. This chain links TRBV5-5 with TRBJ2-3; 7 nucleotides agree with TRBD1. The CDR3 is 16 residues long. CDR1 SGHKS and CDR2 YYEKEE come from the germline V gene (reference sequence). After removal of 5 bases from V and 2 bases from J, the junction contained 11 bases not matched to a gene. The CDR3 DNA sequence: TGTGCCAGCAGAAGGATGAGGGGACAGAACACAGATACGCAGTATTTT. Its protein is CASRRMRGQNTDTQYF.

The CDR3 sequence is CASSERSGPYNEQFF. The CDR3 nucleotides are TGTGCCAGCAGTGAGAGGAGCGGGCCGTACAATGAGCAGTTCTTC. This rearrangement joins TRBV2 to TRBJ2-1, with TRBD2 as a possible D gene (6 bases). The CDR3 runs to 15 residues. The germline V gene encodes CDR1 SNHLY and CDR2 FYNNEI. Between the trimmed V and J ends, which lost 3 bases and 4 bases, there was a span of 13 bases. The full variable domain, completed using reference TRBV2 and TRBJ2-1, is EPEVTQTPSHQVTQMGQEVILRCVPISNHLYFYWYRQILGQKVEFLVSFYNNEISEKSEIFDDQFSVERPDGSNFTLKIRSTKLEDSAMYFCASSERSGPYNEQFFGPGTRLTVL.

In its sample, this clone was seen a few times. The chain employs TRBV7-2 and TRBJ1-5; tentative D call: TRBD1 (6 bases). In germline, CDR1 is SGHTA, CDR2 FQGNSA. V lost 5 bases, J lost 3 bases, and 11 bases lay in between. This CDR3 comprises 14 residues. In DNA, the CDR3 is TGTGCCAGCAGCCCACAGGGACCCAATCAGCCCCAGCATTTT. Translation gives CASSPQGPNQPQHF.

The chain couples TRBV6-6 to TRBJ2-1; 7 positions agree with TRBD1. Per the germline V gene, CDR1 is MNHNY and CDR2 is SVGAGI (reference sequence). There are 12 residues in the CDR3. V was pared by 6 bases and J by 9 bases, with 5 bases of the junction left unmatched. The CDR3 is CASSGDSGEQFF. CDR3 DNA: TGTGCCAGCAGCGGGGACAGCGGTGAGCAGTTCTTC.

This chain links TRBV6-4 with TRBJ1-3, with D possibly matching TRBD1 (5 bases). There are 16 residues in the CDR3. CDR1 and CDR2 from the germline V gene are MRHNA and SNTAGT. Trimming left V 5 bases short and J 0 bases short, with 14 bases between. Written as DNA, the CDR3 is TGTGCCAGCAGTAAGCCTACAGGTAACTCTGGAAACACCATATATTTT. This codes for CASSKPTGNSGNTIYF.

The rearrangement joins TRBV7-8 to TRBJ2-5, with 8 bases fitting TRBD2. With 2 bases clipped from V and 5 bases from J, the junction kept 7 bases outside the gene matches. CDR3 size: 15 residues. In germline, CDR1 is SGHVS, CDR2 FQNEAQ. CDR3 amino acids: CASSLSTSGRETQYF. The CDR3 DNA reads TGTGCCAGCAGCTTATCAACTAGCGGTAGGGAGACCCAGTACTTC.

The J gene is TRBJ1-4, the V gene TRBV21-1. TRBV21-1 is assigned pseudogene status. The CDR3 covers 15 residues. In nucleotides, the CDR3 is TGTGCCAGCAGTATAGAGGGCCAGGTCTATGAAAAACTGTTTTTT. Its protein product is CASSIEGQVYEKLFF.

This clone turned up a few times. The J gene is TRBJ2-1, the V gene TRBV7-9, with 10 bases aligning to TRBD2. V lost 7 bases to trimming and J lost 8 bases; unmatched junction nucleotides: 8. The V gene's germline CDR1 is SEHNR and CDR2 FQNEAQ (reference sequence). This CDR3 spans 14 amino acids. The CDR3 nucleotides are TGTGCCAGCACCTCCCTAGCGGGGGATCATGAGCAGTTCTTC. Translation gives CASTSLAGDHEQFF. Based on the CDR3 plus reference TRBV7-9 and TRBJ2-1, the full variable domain is DTGVSQNPRHKITKRGQNVTFRCDPISEHNRLYWYRQTLGQGPEFLTYFQNEAQLEKSRLLSDRFSAERPKGSFSTLEIQRTEQGDSAMYLCASTSLAGDHEQFFGPGTRLTVL.

This sequence joins TRBV2 and TRBJ1-1; D is unresolved. Trimming removed 1 base at V and 4 bases at J, with 7 bases between. CDR1 is SNHLY, CDR2 FYNNEI, per germline. There are 13 residues in the CDR3. CDR3 protein: CASSEGESTEAFF. In nucleotides, the CDR3 is TGTGCCAGCAGTGAAGGAGAGAGCACTGAAGCTTTCTTT.

The chain has TRBV19 and TRBJ1-6; tentatively, D is TRBD1 (5 bases). The V end was cut by 6 bases, the J end by 3 bases, with 12 bases between. This CDR3 spans 15 amino acids. Germline V gene lookup returns CDR1 LNHDA and CDR2 SQIVND (reference sequence). Written as DNA, the CDR3 is TGTGCCAGTAGGGGCAGGGCCCTCTATAATTCACCCCTCCACTTT. Its translation is CASRGRALYNSPLHF.

The chain joins TRBV6-1 to TRBJ1-5, with D perhaps TRBD1 (5 bases). Germline values: CDR1 MNHNS, CDR2 SASEGT. Trimming took off 5 bases at V and 5 bases at J, with 10 bases between the two ends. The CDR3 length is 13 residues. CDR3 bases: TGTGCCAGCAGTCGCGACAGAGATCAGCCCCAGCATTTT. It specifies CASSRDRDQPQHF.

The rearrangement joins TRBV10-2 to TRBJ2-7; D is perhaps TRBD1 (5 bases). CDR1 WSHSY and CDR2 SAAADI come from the germline V gene. The V end was cut by 4 bases, the J end by 1 base, with 8 bases between. The CDR3 loop spans 13 amino acids. The CDR3 spells CASSGTRSYEQYF. The CDR3, as DNA: TGCGCCAGCAGTGGGACACGGTCCTACGAGCAGTACTTC.

V and J are TRBV28 and TRBJ2-7, with 10 bases matching TRBD2. Germline CDR1 and CDR2: MDHEN and SYDVKM. With V trimmed by 4 bases and J by 5 bases, 8 bases remained unmatched. This CDR3 region has 15 residues. The CDR3 DNA is TGTGCCAGCAGTTCTCCAGCGGGAGGGCCCCACGAGCAGTACTTC. Amino acids: CASSSPAGGPHEQYF.

The chain joins TRBV7-7 to TRBJ2-2; TRBD1 matches at 8 bases. Germline-derived CDR1 and CDR2 are SSHAT and FNYEAQ (reference sequence). CDR3 length: 15 residues. V lost 5 bases to trimming and J lost 7 bases; unmatched junction nucleotides: 9. Here the CDR3 reads CASSRSGQGDGELFF. CDR3 nucleotides: TGTGCCAGCAGCCGATCAGGACAGGGTGACGGGGAGCTGTTTTTT. Variable domain in full (rest from reference TRBV7-7 and TRBJ2-2): GAGVSQSPRYKVTKRGQDVTLRCDPISSHATLYWYQQALGQGPEFLTYFNYEAQPDKSGLPSDRFSAERPEGSISTLTIQRTEQRDSAMYRCASSRSGQGDGELFFGEGSRLTVL.

The genes are TRBV29-1 and TRBJ1-5, with D unresolved. The CDR3 contains 14 residues. The germline V gene has CDR1 SQVTM and CDR2 ANQGSEA. Trimming shortened V by 7 bases and J by 5 bases, and 18 bases separated the two germline ends. In DNA form, the CDR3 reads TGCAGCGCCCTCGTCACGGACTCCTATCAGCCCCAGCATTTT. The encoded protein is CSALVTDSYQPQHF.

This clone was seen once. This chain uses TRBV6-1 with TRBJ1-5; D possibly corresponds to TRBD1 (6 bases). The germline gives CDR1 MNHNS, CDR2 SASEGT. Trimming left V 7 bases short and J 6 bases short, with 19 bases between. This CDR3 has 15 amino acids. The CDR3 sequence: CASNSLGGAVQPQHF. The CDR3 DNA reads as TGTGCCAGCAACTCGCTTGGGGGGGCGGTTCAGCCCCAGCATTTT.

This clone has a single count. The chain is built from TRBV4-1 and TRBJ2-7; 7 bases line up with TRBD2. In germline, CDR1 is MGHRA, CDR2 YSYEKL. V dropped 3 bases and J dropped 3; count of bases not matched to a gene: 5. CDR3 length: 14 residues. The CDR3 DNA reads TGCGCCAGCAGCCACCCGGGGGGAGACTACGAGCAGTACTTC. This sequence encodes CASSHPGGDYEQYF.

A note on this clone: In the same sample, other DNA sequences code for this CDR3. The rearrangement uses TRBV6-5 and TRBJ2-7; 11 bases match TRBD1. The ends lost 0 bases at V and 2 bases at J; junction bases unmatched: 0. The CDR3 is made up of 15 amino acids. From germline, CDR1 is MNHEY and CDR2 SVGAGI. The CDR3 bases are TGTGCCAGCAGTTACTCGGGACAGGGGGCCTACGAGCAGTACTTC. This codes for CASSYSGQGAYEQYF.